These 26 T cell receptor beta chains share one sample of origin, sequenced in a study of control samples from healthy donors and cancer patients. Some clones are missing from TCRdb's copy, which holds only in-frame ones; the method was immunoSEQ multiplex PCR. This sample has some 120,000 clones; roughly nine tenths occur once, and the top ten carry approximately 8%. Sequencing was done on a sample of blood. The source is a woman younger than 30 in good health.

The CDR3 sequence is CASSQTGAATITDTQYF. The CDR3 DNA follows: TGTGCCAGCAGCCAAACTGGGGCGGCTACCATCACAGATACGCAGTATTTT. The chain recombines TRBV4-2 with TRBJ2-3, with D perhaps matching TRBD1 (5 bases). Trimming pared 2 bases from V and 2 bases from J, leaving 17 bases between. The length of the CDR3 is 17 residues. Germline loops: CDR1 LGHNA, CDR2 YNFKEQ.

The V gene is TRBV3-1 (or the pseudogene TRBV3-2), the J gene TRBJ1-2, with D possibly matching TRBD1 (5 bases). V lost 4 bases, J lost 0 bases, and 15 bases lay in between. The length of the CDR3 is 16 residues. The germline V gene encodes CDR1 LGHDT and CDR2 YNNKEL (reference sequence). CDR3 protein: CASSPRGRSTNYGYTF. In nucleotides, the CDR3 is TGTGCCAGCAGCCCAAGGGGACGGAGTACTAACTATGGCTACACCTTC.

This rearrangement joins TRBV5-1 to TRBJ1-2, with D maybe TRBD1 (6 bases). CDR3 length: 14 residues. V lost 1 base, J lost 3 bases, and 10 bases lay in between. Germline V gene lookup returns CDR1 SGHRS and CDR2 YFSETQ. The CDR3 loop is CASSLYRADYGYTF. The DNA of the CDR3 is TGCGCCAGCAGCTTGTACAGGGCGGACTATGGCTACACCTTC.

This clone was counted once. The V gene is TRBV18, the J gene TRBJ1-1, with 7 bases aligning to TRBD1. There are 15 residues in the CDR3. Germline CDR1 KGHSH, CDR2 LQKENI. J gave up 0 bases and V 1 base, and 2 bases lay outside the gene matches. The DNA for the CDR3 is TGTGCCAGCTCACCACGGGACAGACTGAACACTGAAGCTTTCTTT. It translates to CASSPRDRLNTEAFF.

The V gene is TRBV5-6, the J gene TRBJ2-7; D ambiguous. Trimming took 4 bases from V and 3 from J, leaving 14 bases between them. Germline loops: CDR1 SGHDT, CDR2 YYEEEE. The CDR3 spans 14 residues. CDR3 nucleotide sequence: TGTGCCAGCAGCACCCTCGGGCGGTTCTACGAGCAGTACTTC. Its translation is CASSTLGRFYEQYF. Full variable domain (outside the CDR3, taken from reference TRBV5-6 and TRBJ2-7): DAGVTQSPTHLIKTRGQQVTLRCSPKSGHDTVSWYQQALGQGPQFIFQYYEEEERQRGNFPDRFSGHQFPNYSSELNVNALLLGDSALYLCASSTLGRFYEQYFGPGTRLTVT.

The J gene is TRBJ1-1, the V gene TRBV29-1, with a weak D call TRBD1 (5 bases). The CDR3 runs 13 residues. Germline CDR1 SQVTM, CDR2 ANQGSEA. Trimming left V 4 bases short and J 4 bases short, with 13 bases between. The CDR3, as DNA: TGCAGCGTTGGGGGCCCCCAAATCACTGAAGCTTTCTTT. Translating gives CSVGGPQITEAFF. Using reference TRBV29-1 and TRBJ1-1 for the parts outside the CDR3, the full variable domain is SAVISQKPSRDICQRGTSLTIQCQVDSQVTMMFWYRQQPGQSLTLIATANQGSEATYESGFVIDKFPISRPNLTFSTLTVSNMSPEDSSIYLCSVGGPQITEAFFGQGTRLTVV.

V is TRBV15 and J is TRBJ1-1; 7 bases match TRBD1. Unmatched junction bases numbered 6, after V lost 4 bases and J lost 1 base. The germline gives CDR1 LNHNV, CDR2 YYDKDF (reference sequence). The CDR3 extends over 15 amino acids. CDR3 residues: CATSIGDSRNTEAFF. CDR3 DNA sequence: TGTGCCACCAGCATAGGGGACAGCCGGAACACTGAAGCTTTCTTT. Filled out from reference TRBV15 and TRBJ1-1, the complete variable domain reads DAMVIQNPRYQVTQFGKPVTLSCSQTLNHNVMYWYQQKSSQAPKLLFHYYDKDFNNEADTPDNFQSRRPNTSFCFLDIRSPGLGDTAMYLCATSIGDSRNTEAFFGQGTRLTVV.

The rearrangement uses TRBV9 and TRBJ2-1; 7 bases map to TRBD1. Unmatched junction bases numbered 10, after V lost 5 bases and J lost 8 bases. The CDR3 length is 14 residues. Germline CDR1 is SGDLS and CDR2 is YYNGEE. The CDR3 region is CASRRGLAGDEQFF. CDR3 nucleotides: TGTGCCAGCAGGAGGGGGCTAGCTGGGGATGAGCAGTTCTTC.

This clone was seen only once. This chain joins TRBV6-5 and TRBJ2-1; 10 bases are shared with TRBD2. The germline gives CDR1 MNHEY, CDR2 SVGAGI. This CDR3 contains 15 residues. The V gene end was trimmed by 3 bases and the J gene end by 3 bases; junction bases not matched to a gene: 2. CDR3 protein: CASSYRTSGYNEQFF. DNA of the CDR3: TGTGCCAGCAGTTATCGGACTAGCGGCTACAATGAGCAGTTCTTC.

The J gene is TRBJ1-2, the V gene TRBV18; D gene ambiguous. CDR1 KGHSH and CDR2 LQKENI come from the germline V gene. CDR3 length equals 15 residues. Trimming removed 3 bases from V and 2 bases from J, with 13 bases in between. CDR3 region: CASSPIAAINYGYTF. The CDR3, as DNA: TGTGCCAGCTCACCTATTGCAGCCATAAACTATGGCTACACCTTC.

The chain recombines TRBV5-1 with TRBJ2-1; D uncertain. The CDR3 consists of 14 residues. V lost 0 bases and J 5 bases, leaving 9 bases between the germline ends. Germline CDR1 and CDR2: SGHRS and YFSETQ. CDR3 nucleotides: TGCGCCAGCAGCTTGGTAAAGGGAAACAATGAGCAGTTCTTC. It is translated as CASSLVKGNNEQFF.

The CDR3 spells CASSLSDRLFTEAFF. In DNA, the CDR3 is TGTGCCAGCAGCTTAAGCGACAGGCTATTTACTGAAGCTTTCTTT. The V call is TRBV7-9, the J call TRBJ1-1, with D maybe TRBD1 (6 bases). Trimming cost V 2 bases and J 5 bases, with 15 bases left between them. Germline CDR1 reads SEHNR; CDR2 reads FQNEAQ (reference sequence). The CDR3 runs to 15 residues. Variable domain in full (rest from reference TRBV7-9 and TRBJ1-1): DTGVSQNPRHKITKRGQNVTFRCDPISEHNRLYWYRQTLGQGPEFLTYFQNEAQLEKSRLLSDRFSAERPKGSFSTLEIQRTEQGDSAMYLCASSLSDRLFTEAFFGQGTRLTVV.

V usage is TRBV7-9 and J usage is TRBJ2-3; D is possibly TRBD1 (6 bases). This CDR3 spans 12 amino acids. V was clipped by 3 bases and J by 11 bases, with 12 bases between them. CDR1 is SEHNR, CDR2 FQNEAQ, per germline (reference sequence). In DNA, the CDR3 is TGTGCCAGCAGCTTGGCGCCGGGACAGCAGTATTTT. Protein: CASSLAPGQQYF. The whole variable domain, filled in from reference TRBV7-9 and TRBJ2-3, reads DTGVSQNPRHKITKRGQNVTFRCDPISEHNRLYWYRQTLGQGPEFLTYFQNEAQLEKSRLLSDRFSAERPKGSFSTLEIQRTEQGDSAMYLCASSLAPGQQYFGPGTRLTVL.

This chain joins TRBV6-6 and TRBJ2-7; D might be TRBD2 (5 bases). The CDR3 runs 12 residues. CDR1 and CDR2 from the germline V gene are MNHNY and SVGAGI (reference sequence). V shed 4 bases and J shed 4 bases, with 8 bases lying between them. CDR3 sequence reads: CASSSLVYEQYF. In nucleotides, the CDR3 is TGTGCCAGCAGTTCACTAGTATACGAGCAGTACTTC.

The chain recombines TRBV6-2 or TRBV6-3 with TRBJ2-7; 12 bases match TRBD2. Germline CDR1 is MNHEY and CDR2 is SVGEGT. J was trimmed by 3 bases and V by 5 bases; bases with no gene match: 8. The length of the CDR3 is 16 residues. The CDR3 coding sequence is TGTGCCAGCAGTCCCGCCTTGACTAGCGGGAGCTACGAGCAGTACTTC. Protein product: CASSPALTSGSYEQYF.

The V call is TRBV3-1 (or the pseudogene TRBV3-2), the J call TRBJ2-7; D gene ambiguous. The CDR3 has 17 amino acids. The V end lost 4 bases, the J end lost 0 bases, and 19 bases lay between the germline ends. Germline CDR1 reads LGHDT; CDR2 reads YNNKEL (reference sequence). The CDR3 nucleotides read TGTGCCAGCAGCCCAAGGTTATATGGGCGGAGCTCCTACGAGCAGTACTTC. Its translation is CASSPRLYGRSSYEQYF.

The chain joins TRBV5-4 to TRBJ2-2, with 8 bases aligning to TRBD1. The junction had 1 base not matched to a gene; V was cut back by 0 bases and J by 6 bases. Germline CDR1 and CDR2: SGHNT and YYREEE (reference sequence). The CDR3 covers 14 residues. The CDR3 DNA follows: TGTGCCAGCAGCTTGGGGACAGGGTCCGGGGAGCTGTTTTTT. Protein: CASSLGTGSGELFF.

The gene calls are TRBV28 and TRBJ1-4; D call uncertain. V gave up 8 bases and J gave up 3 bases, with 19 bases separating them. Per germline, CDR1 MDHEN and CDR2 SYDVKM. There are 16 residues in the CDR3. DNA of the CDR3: TGTGCCAGCCTAAGTTTTCTAGGGCAGCCTAATGAAAAACTGTTTTTT. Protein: CASLSFLGQPNEKLFF. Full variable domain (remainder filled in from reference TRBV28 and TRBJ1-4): DVKVTQSSRYLVKRTGEKVFLECVQDMDHENMFWYRQDPGLGLRLIYFSYDVKMKEKGDIPEGYSVSREKKERFSLILESASTNQTSMYLCASLSFLGQPNEKLFFGSGTQLSVL.

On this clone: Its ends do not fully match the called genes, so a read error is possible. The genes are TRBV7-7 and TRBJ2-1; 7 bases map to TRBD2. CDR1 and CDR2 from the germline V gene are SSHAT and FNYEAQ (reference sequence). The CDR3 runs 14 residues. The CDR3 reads CASSLDAGVAEQFF. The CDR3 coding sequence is TGTGCTAGCAGCTTAGATGCGGGAGTGGCTGAGCAGTTCTTC.

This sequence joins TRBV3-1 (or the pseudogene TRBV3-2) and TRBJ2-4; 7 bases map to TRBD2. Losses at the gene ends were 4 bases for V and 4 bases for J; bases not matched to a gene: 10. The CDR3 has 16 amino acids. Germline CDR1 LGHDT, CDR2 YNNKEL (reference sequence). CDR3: CASSPSRREGKNIQYF. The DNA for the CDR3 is TGTGCCAGCAGCCCGTCTCGGAGGGAGGGAAAAAACATTCAGTACTTC.

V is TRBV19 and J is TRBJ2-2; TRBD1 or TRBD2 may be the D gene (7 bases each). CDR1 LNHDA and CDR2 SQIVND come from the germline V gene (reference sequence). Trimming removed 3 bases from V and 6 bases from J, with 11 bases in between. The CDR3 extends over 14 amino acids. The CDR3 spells CASSIPGGAGELFF. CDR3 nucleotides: TGTGCCAGTAGTATCCCAGGGGGGGCCGGGGAGCTGTTTTTT. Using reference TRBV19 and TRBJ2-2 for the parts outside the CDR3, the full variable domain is DGGITQSPKYLFRKEGQNVTLSCEQNLNHDAMYWYRQDPGQGLRLIYYSQIVNDFQKGDIAEGYSVSREKKESFPLTVTSAQKNPTAFYLCASSIPGGAGELFFGEGSRLTVL.

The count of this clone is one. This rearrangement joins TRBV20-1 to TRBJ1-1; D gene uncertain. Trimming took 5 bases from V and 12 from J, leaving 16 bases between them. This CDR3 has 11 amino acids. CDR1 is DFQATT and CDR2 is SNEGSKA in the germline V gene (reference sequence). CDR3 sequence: CSARALRDTFF. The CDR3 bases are TGCAGTGCTCGAGCCCTCCGGGATACTTTCTTT.

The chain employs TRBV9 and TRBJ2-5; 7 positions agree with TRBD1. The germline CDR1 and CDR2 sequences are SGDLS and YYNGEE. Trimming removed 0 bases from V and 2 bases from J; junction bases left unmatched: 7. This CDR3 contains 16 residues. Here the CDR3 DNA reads TGTGCCAGCAGCGTAGGACAGGGAAAAGATCAAGAGACCCAGTACTTC. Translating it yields CASSVGQGKDQETQYF.

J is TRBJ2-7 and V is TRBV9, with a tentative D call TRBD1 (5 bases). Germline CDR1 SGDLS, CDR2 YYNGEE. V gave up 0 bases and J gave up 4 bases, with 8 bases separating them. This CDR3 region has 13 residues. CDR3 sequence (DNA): TGTGCCAGCAGCGTAGCCCAGGGATACGAGCAGTACTTC. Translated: CASSVAQGYEQYF.

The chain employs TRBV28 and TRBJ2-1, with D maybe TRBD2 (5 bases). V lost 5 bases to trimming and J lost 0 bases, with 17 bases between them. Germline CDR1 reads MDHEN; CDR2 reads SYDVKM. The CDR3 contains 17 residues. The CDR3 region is CASSRYTSASSYNEQFF. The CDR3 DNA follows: TGTGCCAGCAGTCGCTATACTAGTGCCAGCTCCTACAATGAGCAGTTCTTC.

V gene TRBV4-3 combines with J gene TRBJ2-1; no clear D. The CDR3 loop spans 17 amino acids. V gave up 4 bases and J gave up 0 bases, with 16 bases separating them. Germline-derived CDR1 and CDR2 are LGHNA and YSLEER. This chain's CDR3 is CASSLNNPRSSYNEQFF. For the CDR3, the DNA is TGCGCCAGCAGCCTTAATAATCCGAGAAGCTCCTACAATGAGCAGTTCTTC.